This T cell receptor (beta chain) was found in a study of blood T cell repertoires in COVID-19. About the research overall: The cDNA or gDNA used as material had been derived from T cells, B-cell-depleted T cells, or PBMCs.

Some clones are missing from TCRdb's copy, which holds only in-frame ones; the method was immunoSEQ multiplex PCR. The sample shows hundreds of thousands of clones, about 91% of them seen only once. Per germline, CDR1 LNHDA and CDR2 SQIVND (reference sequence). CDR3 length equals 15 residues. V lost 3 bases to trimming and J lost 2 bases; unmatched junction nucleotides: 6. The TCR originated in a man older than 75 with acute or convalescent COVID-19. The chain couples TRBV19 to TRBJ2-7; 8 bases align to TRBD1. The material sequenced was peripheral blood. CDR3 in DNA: TGTGCCAGTAGTATTACCCAGGGGGCCCCCTACGAGCAGTACTTC. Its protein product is CASSITQGAPYEQYF.